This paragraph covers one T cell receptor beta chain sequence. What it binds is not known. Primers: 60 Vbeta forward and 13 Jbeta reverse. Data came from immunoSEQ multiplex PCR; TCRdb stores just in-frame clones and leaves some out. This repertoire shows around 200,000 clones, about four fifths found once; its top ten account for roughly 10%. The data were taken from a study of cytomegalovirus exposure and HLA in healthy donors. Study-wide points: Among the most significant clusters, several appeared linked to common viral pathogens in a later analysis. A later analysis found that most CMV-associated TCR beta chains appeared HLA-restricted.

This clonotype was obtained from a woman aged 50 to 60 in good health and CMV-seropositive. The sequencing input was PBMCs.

CDR3 in DNA: TGCGCCAGCAGCCGAGGGAGGGGCGAGCAGTACTTC. This codes for CASSRGRGEQYF. The chain carries TRBV5-1 and TRBJ2-7; 7 nucleotides align to TRBD2. The junction had 4 bases not matched to a gene; V was cut back by 4 bases and J by 6 bases. Germline values: CDR1 SGHRS, CDR2 YFSETQ. This CDR3 has 12 amino acids.